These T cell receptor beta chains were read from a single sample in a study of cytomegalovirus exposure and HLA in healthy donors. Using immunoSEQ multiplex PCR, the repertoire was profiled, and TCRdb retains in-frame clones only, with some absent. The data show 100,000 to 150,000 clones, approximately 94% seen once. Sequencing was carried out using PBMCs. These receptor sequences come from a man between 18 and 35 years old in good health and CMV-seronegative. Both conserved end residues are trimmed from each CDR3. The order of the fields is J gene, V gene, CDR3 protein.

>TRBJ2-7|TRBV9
ASSVESGIGTYEQY
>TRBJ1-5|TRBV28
ASSFGWRGQPQH
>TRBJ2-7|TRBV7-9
ASSLAGRYVLFYEQY
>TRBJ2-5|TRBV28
ASSLGRVETQY
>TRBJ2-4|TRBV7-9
ASSLMGAGIAKNIQY
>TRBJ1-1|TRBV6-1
ASVRGTESTEAF
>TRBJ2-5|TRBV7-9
ASSHPTSGETQY
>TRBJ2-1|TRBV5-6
ASSPELRDEQF
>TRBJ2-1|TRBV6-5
ASGGYNEQF
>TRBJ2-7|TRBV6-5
ASSYSGKQY
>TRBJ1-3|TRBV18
ASSPPAGGKSGNTIY
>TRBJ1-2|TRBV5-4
ASSSWTDVGLNGYT
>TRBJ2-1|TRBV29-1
SVQRFGYNEQF
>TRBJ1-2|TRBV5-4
ASSLDAGSNYGYT
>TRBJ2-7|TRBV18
ASSPGLAEGEQY
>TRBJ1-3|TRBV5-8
ASSFRGTSGNTIY
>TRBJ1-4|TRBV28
ASNSPGAGGEKLF
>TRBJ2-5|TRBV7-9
ASSLGGSGSGETQY
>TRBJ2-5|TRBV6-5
ASSYGAAEETQY
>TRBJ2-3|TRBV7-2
ASSLRRPSPSTDTQY
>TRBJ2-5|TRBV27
ASRGGQETQY
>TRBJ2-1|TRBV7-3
ASSLRRTSGSDSNEQF
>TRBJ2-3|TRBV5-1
ASSWGTGRADTQY
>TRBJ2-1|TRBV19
ASSWGSAGTGAYNEQF
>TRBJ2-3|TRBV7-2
ASSLESSRREGTDTQY
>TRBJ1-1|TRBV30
AWSGGGTGMNTEAF
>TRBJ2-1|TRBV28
ASRSMNEQF
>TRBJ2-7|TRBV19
ASSPIGTGASYEQY
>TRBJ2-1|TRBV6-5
ASSYRLAGGYEQF
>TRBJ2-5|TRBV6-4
ATQQRQGPTETQY
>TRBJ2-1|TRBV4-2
ASRQDNSDEQF
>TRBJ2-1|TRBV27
ASSLTGREPYNEQF
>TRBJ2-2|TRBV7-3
ASSLQGTEAGELF
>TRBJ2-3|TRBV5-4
ASSSYADTQY
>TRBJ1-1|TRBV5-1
ASSFQGGTNREAF
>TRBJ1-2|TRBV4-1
ASSQPNEKMNLYGYT
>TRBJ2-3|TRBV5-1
ASSLGRATRPYRTDTQY
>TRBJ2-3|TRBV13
ASSLAGQGGTDTQY
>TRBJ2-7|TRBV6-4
ASSDMTTKY
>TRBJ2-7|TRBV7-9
ASSLGSGGYEQY
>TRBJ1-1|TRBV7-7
ASSVTTNTEAF
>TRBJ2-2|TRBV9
ASSVEGGSKGQRGVNTGELF
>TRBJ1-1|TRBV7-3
ASSLTGQENTEAF
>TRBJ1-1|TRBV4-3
ASSQGTANTEAF
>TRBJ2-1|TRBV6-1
ASTGTGGSMNEQF